This T cell receptor beta chain originates from a study of shared clonotypes between healthy human individuals. Background on the study: Plates per donor: three CD4 naive, three CD4 memory, two CD8 naive, one CD8 memory. General study results and limits: Non-shared clonotypes displayed generation probabilities falling below those of clonotypes present in all four donors. On the whole, naive subsets had larger estimated richness than memory subsets had.

It was CD45RO-negative cells, positively selected for CCR7, that made up naive CD8 cells, with terminally differentiated effector memory CD45RA+ cells excluded. The study drew all its donors from Caucasian adults living in Nashville, Tennessee. V shed 2 bases and J shed 4 bases, with 8 bases lying between them. The CDR3 extends over 13 amino acids. Per the germline V gene, CDR1 is PRHDT and CDR2 is FYEKMQ (reference sequence). About this clone: Its antigen is unidentified.

Method: immunoSEQ multiplex PCR; TCRdb's copy keeps in-frame clones and lacks some. The sample carries 2 million to 2.5 million clones, over 85% recorded once. The receptor's source is a man aged 18 to 35 in good health. Input material: naive CD8+ T cells sorted from blood. The V call is TRBV13, the J call TRBJ1-2; D is possibly TRBD1 (6 bases). The chain's CDR3 is CASSLSTGYGYTF. In nucleotides, the CDR3 is TGTGCCAGCAGCTTATCGACAGGCTATGGCTACACCTTC. The variable domain in full, completed from reference TRBV13 and TRBJ1-2, reads AAGVIQSPRHLIKEKRETATLKCYPIPRHDTVYWYQQGPGQDPQFLISFYEKMQSDKGSIPDRFSAQQFSDYHSELNMSSLELGDSALYFCASSLSTGYGYTFGSGTRLTVV.